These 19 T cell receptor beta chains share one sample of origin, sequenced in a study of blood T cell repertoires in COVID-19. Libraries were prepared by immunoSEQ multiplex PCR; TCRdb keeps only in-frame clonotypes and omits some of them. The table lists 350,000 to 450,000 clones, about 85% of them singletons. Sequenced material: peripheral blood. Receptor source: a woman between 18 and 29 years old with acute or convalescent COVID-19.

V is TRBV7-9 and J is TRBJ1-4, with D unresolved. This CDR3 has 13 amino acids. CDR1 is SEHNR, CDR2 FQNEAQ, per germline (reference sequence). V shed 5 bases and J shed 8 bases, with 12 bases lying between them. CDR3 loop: CASSPNYGEKLFF. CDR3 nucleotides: TGTGCCAGCAGCCCAAATTACGGGGAAAAACTGTTTTTT.

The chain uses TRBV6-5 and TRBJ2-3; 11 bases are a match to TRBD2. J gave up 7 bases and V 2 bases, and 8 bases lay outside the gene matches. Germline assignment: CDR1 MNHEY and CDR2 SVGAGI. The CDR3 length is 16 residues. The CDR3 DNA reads TGTGCCAGCAGTTACCTTGGGACTAGCGGTTCAAATACGCAGTATTTT. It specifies CASSYLGTSGSNTQYF.

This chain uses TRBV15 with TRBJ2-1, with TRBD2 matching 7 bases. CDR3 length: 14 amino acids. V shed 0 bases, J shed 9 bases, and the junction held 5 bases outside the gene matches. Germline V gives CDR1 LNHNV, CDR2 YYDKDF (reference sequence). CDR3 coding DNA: TGTGCCACCAGCAGAGATCACGGGGGGACTGAGCAGTTCTTC. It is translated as CATSRDHGGTEQFF.

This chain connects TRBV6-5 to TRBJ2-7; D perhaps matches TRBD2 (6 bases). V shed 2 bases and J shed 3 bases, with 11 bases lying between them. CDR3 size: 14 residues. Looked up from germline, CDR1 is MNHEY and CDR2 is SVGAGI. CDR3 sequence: CASSYGGTHYEQYF. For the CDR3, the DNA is TGTGCCAGCAGTTACGGGGGGACCCACTACGAGCAGTACTTC.

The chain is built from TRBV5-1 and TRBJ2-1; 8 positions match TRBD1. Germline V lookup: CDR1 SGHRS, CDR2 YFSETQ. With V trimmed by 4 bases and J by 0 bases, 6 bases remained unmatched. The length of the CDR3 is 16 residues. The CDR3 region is CASSPVTGDSYNEQFF. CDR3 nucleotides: TGCGCCAGCAGCCCTGTGACAGGGGACTCCTACAATGAGCAGTTCTTC.

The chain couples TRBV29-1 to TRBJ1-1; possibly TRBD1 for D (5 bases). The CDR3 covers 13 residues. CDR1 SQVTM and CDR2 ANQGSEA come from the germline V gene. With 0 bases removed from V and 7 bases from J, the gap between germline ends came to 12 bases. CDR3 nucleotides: TGCAGCGTTGAAGACTCGGGGGGTCGTGAAGCTTTCTTT. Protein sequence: CSVEDSGGREAFF.

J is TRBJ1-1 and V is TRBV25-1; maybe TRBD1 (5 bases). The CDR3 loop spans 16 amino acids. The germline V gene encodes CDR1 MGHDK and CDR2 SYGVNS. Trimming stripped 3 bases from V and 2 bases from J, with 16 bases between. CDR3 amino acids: CASSDPSGGLNTEAFF. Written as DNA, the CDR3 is TGTGCCAGCAGTGATCCCTCCGGGGGGTTAAACACTGAAGCTTTCTTT.

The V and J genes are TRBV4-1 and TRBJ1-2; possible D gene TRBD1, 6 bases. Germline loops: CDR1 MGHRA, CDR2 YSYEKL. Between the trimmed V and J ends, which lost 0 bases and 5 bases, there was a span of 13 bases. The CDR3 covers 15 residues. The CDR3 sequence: CASSQETRGSYGYTF. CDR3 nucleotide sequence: TGCGCCAGCAGCCAAGAAACCAGGGGCAGTTATGGCTACACCTTC.

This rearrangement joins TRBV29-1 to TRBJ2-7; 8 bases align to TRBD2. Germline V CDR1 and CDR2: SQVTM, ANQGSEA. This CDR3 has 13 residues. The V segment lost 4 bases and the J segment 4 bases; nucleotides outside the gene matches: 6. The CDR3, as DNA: TGCAGCGTTGCGCGGGAGGACTCGTACGAGCAGTACTTC. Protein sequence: CSVAREDSYEQYF.

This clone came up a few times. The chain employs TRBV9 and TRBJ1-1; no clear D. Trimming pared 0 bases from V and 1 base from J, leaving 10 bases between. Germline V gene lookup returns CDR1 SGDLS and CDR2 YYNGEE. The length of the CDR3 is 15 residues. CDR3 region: CASSVGAGANTEAFF. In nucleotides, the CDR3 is TGTGCCAGCAGCGTAGGGGCAGGTGCGAACACTGAAGCTTTCTTT.

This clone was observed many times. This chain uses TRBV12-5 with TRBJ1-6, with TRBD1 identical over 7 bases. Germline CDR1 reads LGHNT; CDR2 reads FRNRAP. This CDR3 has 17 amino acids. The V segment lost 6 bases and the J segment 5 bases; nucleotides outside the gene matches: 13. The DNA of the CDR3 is TGTGCTAGTGGAACACGGACAGGACGAGAAAATAATTCACCCCTCCACTTT. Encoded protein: CASGTRTGRENNSPLHF.

In nucleotides, the CDR3 is TGCGCCAGCTCCGGGACAGGGGGACGAGAGACCCAGTACTTC. Translated, it gives CASSGTGGRETQYF. The chain employs TRBV5-1 and TRBJ2-5; TRBD1 agrees at 11 bases. CDR3 length: 14 residues. V lost 7 bases and J lost 4; bases outside the gene matches: 6. Per germline, CDR1 SGHRS and CDR2 YFSETQ.

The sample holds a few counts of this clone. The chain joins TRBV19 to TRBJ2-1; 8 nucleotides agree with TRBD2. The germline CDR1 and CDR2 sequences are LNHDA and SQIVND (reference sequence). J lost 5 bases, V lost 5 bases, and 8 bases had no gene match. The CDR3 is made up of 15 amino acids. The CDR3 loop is CASSRRGGTDNEQFF. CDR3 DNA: TGTGCCAGTAGTCGACGGGGGGGTACTGACAATGAGCAGTTCTTC. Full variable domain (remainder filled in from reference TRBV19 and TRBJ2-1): DGGITQSPKYLFRKEGQNVTLSCEQNLNHDAMYWYRQDPGQGLRLIYYSQIVNDFQKGDIAEGYSVSREKKESFPLTVTSAQKNPTAFYLCASSRRGGTDNEQFFGPGTRLTVL.

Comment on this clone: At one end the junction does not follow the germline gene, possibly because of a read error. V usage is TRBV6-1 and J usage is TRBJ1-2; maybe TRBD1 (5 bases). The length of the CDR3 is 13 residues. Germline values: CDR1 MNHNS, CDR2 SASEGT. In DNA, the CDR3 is TGTGCCAGCACTGAAGGGCAGGGATATGGCTACACCTTC. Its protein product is CASTEGQGYGYTF.

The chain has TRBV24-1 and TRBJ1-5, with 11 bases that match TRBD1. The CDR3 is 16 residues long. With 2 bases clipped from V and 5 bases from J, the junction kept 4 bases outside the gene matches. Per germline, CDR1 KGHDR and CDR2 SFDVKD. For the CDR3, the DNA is TGTGCCACCAGTGATTCCGGGACAGGGGGTGATCAGCCCCAGCATTTT. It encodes CATSDSGTGGDQPQHF.

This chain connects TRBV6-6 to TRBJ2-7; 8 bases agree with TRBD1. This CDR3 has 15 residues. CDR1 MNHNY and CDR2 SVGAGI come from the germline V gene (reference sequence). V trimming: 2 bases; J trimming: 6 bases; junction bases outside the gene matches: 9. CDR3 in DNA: TGTGCCAGCAGTTACGGGCCAGGGGGCGTTTCCGAGCAGTACTTC. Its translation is CASSYGPGGVSEQYF.

The CDR3 nucleotides read TGTGCCAGCAGCCCGCGGGGGGAGAACACCGGGGAGCTGTTTTTT. It codes for CASSPRGENTGELFF. The J gene is TRBJ2-2, the V gene TRBV7-9; 8 bases match TRBD2. V dropped 5 bases and J dropped 1; count of bases not matched to a gene: 3. This CDR3 region has 15 residues. Germline CDR1 and CDR2: SEHNR and FQNEAQ (reference sequence).

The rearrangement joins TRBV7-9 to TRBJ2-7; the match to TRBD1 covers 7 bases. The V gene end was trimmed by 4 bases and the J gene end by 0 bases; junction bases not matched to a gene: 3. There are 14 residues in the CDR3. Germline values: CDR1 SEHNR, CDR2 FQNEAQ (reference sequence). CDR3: CASSYGDSSYEQYF. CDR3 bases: TGTGCCAGCAGCTATGGGGACAGCTCCTACGAGCAGTACTTC.

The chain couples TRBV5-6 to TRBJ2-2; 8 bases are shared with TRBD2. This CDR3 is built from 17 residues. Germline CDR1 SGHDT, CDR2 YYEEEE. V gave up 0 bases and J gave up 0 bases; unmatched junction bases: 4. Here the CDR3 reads CASSLVGGASNTGELFF. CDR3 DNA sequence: TGTGCCAGCAGCTTGGTCGGGGGGGCCTCGAACACCGGGGAGCTGTTTTTT.